Following are 23 T cell receptor beta chains from one sample sequenced in a study of regulatory T cells in long-lasting Graves disease. TCR beta libraries were built with iRepertoire HTBI primers and Arm-PCR of CDR3 regions. MiXCR was run by TCRdb on the multiplex PCR reads, yielding one entry per CDR3 protein. The sample has about 440,000 distinct CDR3 sequences, about 15% seen once. Time point reported: newly diagnosed GD, antithyroid drugs for less than 3 months. PBMC RNA was the source of the TCR library. These data also formed part of another study, on T cells in Graves' hyperthyroidism and ophthalmopathy.

The sequenced sample was peripheral blood mononuclear cells (PBMCs), obtained at new diagnosis, from a patient treated with antithyroid drugs. Receptors were obtained from a woman aged 25 to 39 with Graves disease.

V is TRBV11-2 and J is TRBJ2-2, with 11 nucleotides matching TRBD2. The CDR3 runs 16 residues. The germline CDR1 and CDR2 sequences are SGHAT and FQNNGV. V was pared by 3 bases and J by 5 bases, with 5 bases of the junction left unmatched. CDR3 protein: CASSLLAGGRTGELFF. The CDR3 DNA reads as TGTGCCAGCAGCTTGCTAGCGGGAGGTCGGACCGGGGAGCTGTTTTTT. The entire variable domain, with the rest obtained from reference TRBV11-2 and TRBJ2-2, is as follows: EAGVAQSPRYKIIEKRQSVAFWCNPISGHATLYWYQQILGQGPKLLIQFQNNGVVDDSQLPKDRFSAERLKGVDSTLKIQPAKLEDSAVYLCASSLLAGGRTGELFFGEGSRLTVL.

The J gene is TRBJ2-3, the V gene TRBV7-2; the match to TRBD2 covers 14 bases. V was pared by 5 bases and J by 9 bases, with 10 bases of the junction left unmatched. This CDR3 is 16 amino acids long. Germline V gene lookup returns CDR1 SGHTA and CDR2 FQGNSA. The CDR3: CASSLKGLAGAGTQYF. CDR3 bases: TGTGCCAGCAGCCTTAAGGGACTAGCGGGAGCTGGGACGCAGTATTTT. Based on the CDR3 plus reference TRBV7-2 and TRBJ2-3, the full variable domain is GAGVSQSPSNKVTEKGKDVELRCDPISGHTALYWYRQSLGQGLEFLIYFQGNSAPDKSGLPSDRFSAERTGGSVSTLTIQRTQQEDSAVYLCASSLKGLAGAGTQYFGPGTRLTVL.

The V and J genes are TRBV6-5 and TRBJ2-5, with 7 bases that match TRBD1. This CDR3 has 14 residues. J lost 3 bases, V lost 2 bases, and 3 bases had no gene match. Looked up from germline, CDR1 is MNHEY and CDR2 is SVGAGI. CDR3 residues: CASSYRDREETQYF. The CDR3 DNA follows: TGTGCCAGCAGTTACCGGGACAGAGAAGAGACCCAGTACTTC.

This clonotype was counted only a few times. The chain employs TRBV4-3 and TRBJ2-7; D gene ambiguous. The ends were cut back, 0 bases at V and 3 bases at J, with 15 bases in the middle. Germline lookup yields CDR1 LGHNA and CDR2 YSLEER. The CDR3 contains 16 residues. The CDR3 loop reads CASSQDVPELNYEQYF. CDR3 DNA: TGCGCCAGCAGCCAAGATGTCCCAGAGCTAAACTACGAGCAGTACTTC.

This clonotype was detected only a few times. The J gene is TRBJ1-3, the V gene TRBV5-1, with 7 nucleotides matching TRBD1. Germline V gene data show CDR1 as SGHRS and CDR2 as YFSETQ. Trimming at V came to 4 bases and at J to 2 bases, leaving 9 bases not matched to a gene. The CDR3 runs 16 residues. CDR3 protein: CASSRLDRAAGNTIYF. In DNA form, the CDR3 reads TGCGCCAGCAGCCGACTCGACAGGGCGGCTGGAAACACCATATATTTT.

The chain uses TRBV13 and TRBJ2-7, with TRBD2 matching over 11 bases. Losses at the gene ends were 3 bases for V and 5 bases for J; bases not matched to a gene: 15. Germline values: CDR1 PRHDT, CDR2 FYEKMQ (reference sequence). CDR3 size: 18 residues. This chain's CDR3 is CASSLRGGKTSGSHEQYF. As DNA, the CDR3 is TGTGCCAGCAGCTTGAGGGGGGGAAAAACTAGCGGGAGCCACGAGCAGTACTTC.

This clonotype has a count of ten or more. The rearrangement joins TRBV28 to TRBJ2-7, with D unresolved. The CDR3 covers 13 residues. The germline V and J ends were trimmed by 5 bases and 0 bases, with 8 bases remaining between them. Germline CDR1 MDHEN, CDR2 SYDVKM. The CDR3, as DNA: TGTGCCAGCAGTGCAAGCGCCTCCTACGAGCAGTACTTC. Its protein is CASSASASYEQYF.

At least ten counts were recorded for this clonotype. V gene TRBV11-3 combines with J gene TRBJ2-7; maybe TRBD1 (5 bases). CDR3 length: 14 amino acids. Germline CDR1 reads SGHNT; CDR2 reads YENEEA. Trimming took off 5 bases at V and 1 base at J, with 12 bases between the two ends. CDR3 in amino acids: CASSPPGKSYEQYF. The CDR3, as DNA: TGTGCCAGCAGCCCTCCAGGGAAATCCTACGAGCAGTACTTC.

The sample holds a few counts of this clonotype. The chain employs TRBV6-2 or TRBV6-3 and TRBJ2-7; 9 bases line up with TRBD1. Germline V gene data show CDR1 as MNHEY and CDR2 as SVGEGT. The CDR3 covers 14 residues. With 4 bases clipped from V and 4 bases from J, the junction kept 5 bases outside the gene matches. This CDR3 reads CASSLDRGWYEQYF. CDR3 DNA: TGTGCCAGCAGTTTGGACAGGGGCTGGTACGAGCAGTACTTC.

This clonotype was recorded many times. The chain joins TRBV12-3 or TRBV12-4 to TRBJ2-5; 8 bases map to TRBD2. The CDR3 has 17 residues. The V gene end was trimmed by 5 bases and the J gene end by 7 bases; junction bases not matched to a gene: 18. The CDR3 reads CASSLGHYIAGNATQYF. In nucleotides, the CDR3 is TGTGCCAGCAGTCTTGGACACTACATAGCGGGAAATGCGACCCAGTACTTC.

This chain joins TRBV20-1 and TRBJ2-5, with D possibly TRBD2 on 5 matching bases. The CDR3 is 13 amino acids. V was pared by 1 base and J by 6 bases, with 12 bases between. Germline V gives CDR1 DFQATT, CDR2 SNEGSKA (reference sequence). The CDR3 region is CSARGIEGKTQYF. In DNA form, the CDR3 reads TGCAGTGCTAGAGGGATCGAGGGAAAGACCCAGTACTTC.

This clonotype was recorded a few times. This may come from a read error, since a much larger clone is one base off. V and J are TRBV12-3 or TRBV12-4 and TRBJ2-5, with D possibly TRBD1 on 6 matching bases. The last part of the DNA fits TRBJ2-1 better; the J call may be wrong. This CDR3 has 16 amino acids. The CDR3 DNA sequence: TGTGCCAGCATCTTAAGCCAGGCAGGGGCTTACAATGAGCAGTTCTTC. Protein product: CASILSQAGAYNEQFF.

This clonotype was counted only a few times. The rearrangement links TRBV19 to TRBJ1-5; D not resolved. The CDR3 length is 13 residues. The germline V gene encodes CDR1 LNHDA and CDR2 SQIVND (reference sequence). V dropped 5 bases and J dropped 4 bases, with 9 bases sitting between them. The CDR3 region is CASSPTINQPQHF. In DNA, the CDR3 is TGTGCCAGTAGTCCGACAATAAATCAGCCCCAGCATTTT.

This clonotype was counted many times. This chain uses TRBV29-1 with TRBJ2-2; no definite D call. V shed 2 bases and J shed 1 base, with 5 bases lying between them. CDR3 length equals 13 residues. Germline V gene sequence: CDR1 SQVTM, CDR2 ANQGSEA. The CDR3 DNA follows: TGCAGCGTTGAATTAGGGAACACCGGGGAGCTGTTTTTT. It specifies CSVELGNTGELFF.

This clonotype has at least ten counts. The rearrangement links TRBV3-1 to TRBJ1-1; D not certain. Germline V gives CDR1 LGHDT, CDR2 YNNKEL (reference sequence). V lost 0 bases, J lost 5 bases, and 4 bases lay in between. The CDR3 covers 12 residues. The CDR3 region is CASSQDLTEAFF. The CDR3 bases are TGTGCCAGCAGCCAAGATTTGACTGAAGCTTTCTTT.

The chain employs TRBV10-3 and TRBJ2-2; 10 bases are a match to TRBD1. Germline V CDR1 and CDR2: ENHRY, SYGVKD. Losses at the gene ends were 11 bases for V and 3 bases for J; bases not matched to a gene: 3. The CDR3 loop spans 13 amino acids. Here the CDR3 reads CAVGQGDTGELFF. The CDR3 DNA is TGTGCCGTCGGACAGGGGGACACCGGGGAGCTGTTTTTT.

This clonotype appeared many times. The chain carries TRBV11-3 and TRBJ2-1, with TRBD2 matching 8 bases. The junction had 8 bases not matched to a gene; V was cut back by 0 bases and J by 4 bases. Germline values: CDR1 SGHNT, CDR2 YENEEA. The CDR3 spans 17 residues. Here the CDR3 DNA reads TGTGCCAGCAGCTTAGACTCCGGGACTAGAGGTTACAATGAGCAGTTCTTC. Protein: CASSLDSGTRGYNEQFF.

The gene calls are TRBV3-1 and TRBJ2-2; unclear D gene. Between the trimmed V and J ends, which lost 6 bases and 4 bases, there was a span of 12 bases. The CDR3 is 14 residues long. The V gene's germline CDR1 is LGHDT and CDR2 YNNKEL (reference sequence). This chain's CDR3 is CASSYRRSTGELFF. CDR3 nucleotides: TGTGCCAGCAGTTACCGGAGAAGCACCGGGGAGCTGTTTTTT. Together with reference TRBV3-1 and TRBJ2-2, the CDR3 gives the full variable domain: DTAVSQTPKYLVTQMGNDKSIKCEQNLGHDTMYWYKQDSKKFLKIMFSYNNKELIINETVPNRFSPKSPDKAHLNLHINSLELGDSAVYFCASSYRRSTGELFFGEGSRLTVL.

The genes are TRBV19 and TRBJ2-1, with D perhaps being TRBD1 or TRBD2 (5 bases each). V dropped 4 bases and J dropped 7 bases, with 23 bases sitting between them. Germline CDR1 reads LNHDA; CDR2 reads SQIVND (reference sequence). There are 17 residues in the CDR3. The CDR3 DNA is TGTGCCAGTAGTACAGTTAATCCGGGACCCGCGGCAAATGAGCAGTTCTTC. Residues: CASSTVNPGPAANEQFF.

In this sample, this clonotype turned up many times. The CDR3 loop reads CASSPGTSGRHGELFF. The CDR3 DNA is TGTGCCAGCAGTCCCGGGACTAGCGGGAGGCACGGGGAGCTGTTTTTT. This rearrangement joins TRBV28 to TRBJ2-2; 15 bases are a match to TRBD2. The V and J ends lost 5 bases and 7 bases, in that order; junction bases with no gene match: 5. The germline gives CDR1 MDHEN, CDR2 SYDVKM. This CDR3 comprises 16 residues.

This clonotype appeared many times. The genes are TRBV2 and TRBJ1-2; 8 positions agree with TRBD1. V shed 6 bases and J 2 bases; nucleotides not matched to a gene: 8. The V gene's germline CDR1 is SNHLY and CDR2 FYNNEI. The length of the CDR3 is 15 residues. The CDR3 DNA follows: TGTGCCAGCAGAGCCTCAGGGGGCGTAAACTATGGCTACACCTTC. Translated, it gives CASRASGGVNYGYTF. Full variable domain (remainder filled in from reference TRBV2 and TRBJ1-2): EPEVTQTPSHQVTQMGQEVILRCVPISNHLYFYWYRQILGQKVEFLVSFYNNEISEKSEIFDDQFSVERPDGSNFTLKIRSTKLEDSAMYFCASRASGGVNYGYTFGSGTRLTVV.

V and J are TRBV4-3 and TRBJ2-5, with D tentatively TRBD2 (6 bases). Germline V gene lookup returns CDR1 LGHNA and CDR2 YSLEER. Trimming took off 3 bases at V and 4 bases at J, with 12 bases between the two ends. The CDR3 is 14 residues long. In nucleotides, the CDR3 is TGCGCCAGCAGCCAGAGACTAGAGGGAGAGACCCAGTACTTC. Encoded protein: CASSQRLEGETQYF.

This clonotype was recorded many times. The chain is built from TRBV27 and TRBJ2-3; 9 bases map to TRBD2. V lost 5 bases to trimming and J lost 0 bases; unmatched junction nucleotides: 6. The V gene's germline CDR1 is MNHEY and CDR2 SMNVEV (reference sequence). The CDR3 loop spans 16 amino acids. The CDR3 spells CASSLRLAVSTDTQYF. Here the CDR3 DNA reads TGTGCCAGCAGTCTGAGACTAGCGGTTAGCACAGATACGCAGTATTTT.